Below are 13 T cell receptor beta chains sequenced from a single sample in a study of long-term antiretroviral therapy in people with HIV. Runs used v3.0 of the immunoSEQ assay and were done at survey level. The repertoire was sequenced with immunoSEQ multiplex PCR; TCRdb's copy has only in-frame clones and lacks some. The table has about 25,000 clones, more than 80% seen once. The input for sequencing was unsorted PBMCs, taken 7.6 years after starting antiretroviral therapy. Receptor source: a woman in her 40s with HIV.

The rearrangement joins TRBV21-1 to TRBJ1-1; the table calls TRBD1, which could not be checked here. TRBV21-1 is shown as a pseudogene. There are 13 residues in the CDR3. CDR3 coding DNA: TGTGCCAGCAGCCAAGGACAGCCTACTGAAGCTTTCTTT. This translates into CASSQGQPTEAFF.

The genes are TRBV7-3 and TRBJ2-1; 14 nucleotides line up with TRBD2. Germline trimming cut 0 bases from V and 4 bases from J; bases unmatched to any gene: 5. CDR3 length equals 18 residues. CDR1 SGHTA and CDR2 FQGTGA come from the germline V gene. Here the CDR3 reads CASSLTPTSGGVYNEQFF. CDR3 nucleotide sequence: TGTGCCAGCAGCTTAACCCCGACTAGCGGGGGGGTATACAATGAGCAGTTCTTC.

This chain connects TRBV30 to TRBJ1-2; D is unresolved. The V and J ends lost 1 base and 4 bases respectively, with 7 bases between them. The CDR3 is 12 amino acids. Per germline, CDR1 GTSNPN and CDR2 SVGIG (reference sequence). This CDR3 is CAWSGGSYGYTF. The DNA for the CDR3 is TGTGCCTGGAGTGGAGGGTCCTATGGCTACACCTTC.

The V and J genes are TRBV9 and TRBJ2-1; possible D gene TRBD2, 6 bases. V lost 0 bases and J lost 4, with 11 bases in between. From germline, CDR1 is SGDLS and CDR2 YYNGEE. This CDR3 spans 15 amino acids. CDR3 sequence (DNA): TGTGCCAGCAGCGTAGGGACTACTTCATACAATGAGCAGTTCTTC. Its translation: CASSVGTTSYNEQFF. Looking up the rest from reference TRBV9 and TRBJ2-1 gives the full variable domain: DSGVTQTPKHLITATGQRVTLRCSPRSGDLSVYWYQQSLDQGLQFLIQYYNGEERAKGNILERFSAQQFPDLHSELNLSSLELGDSALYFCASSVGTTSYNEQFFGPGTRLTVL.

CDR3 DNA: TGTGCCAGCAGCTTAGCGGGGGGCGACTATGGCTACACCTTC. Protein sequence: CASSLAGGDYGYTF. The V and J genes are TRBV7-2 and TRBJ1-2; perhaps TRBD1 as D (6 bases). V lost 0 bases, J lost 3 bases, and 8 bases lay in between. There are 14 residues in the CDR3. In germline, CDR1 is SGHTA, CDR2 FQGNSA.

V is TRBV6-1 and J is TRBJ2-3, with D unresolved. Germline CDR1 reads MNHNS; CDR2 reads SASEGT. Trimming stripped 6 bases from V and 3 bases from J, with 7 bases between. This CDR3 region has 12 residues. The DNA for the CDR3 is TGTGCCAGCAGATGGGGAACAGATACGCAGTATTTT. Residues: CASRWGTDTQYF.

The V and J genes are TRBV5-1 and TRBJ2-1; possible D gene TRBD2, 6 bases. This CDR3 has 15 amino acids. V lost 4 bases and J lost 0, with 11 bases in between. The germline gives CDR1 SGHRS, CDR2 YFSETQ. CDR3 bases: TGCGCCAGCAGCCCCAGCGGGTCCTCCTACAATGAGCAGTTCTTC. This encodes CASSPSGSSYNEQFF.

V usage is TRBV19 and J usage is TRBJ1-2; D gene ambiguous. Trimming left V 4 bases short and J 2 bases short, with 20 bases between. Looked up from germline, CDR1 is LNHDA and CDR2 is SQIVND (reference sequence). This CDR3 region has 17 residues. CDR3 sequence: CASSTVTLNMRNYGYTF. In DNA form, the CDR3 reads TGTGCCAGTAGTACGGTCACCCTTAATATGAGGAACTATGGCTACACCTTC.

The V and J genes are TRBV9 and TRBJ2-2; either TRBD1 or TRBD2 may fit D (6 bases each). Trimming shortened V by 0 bases and J by 5 bases, and 14 bases separated the two germline ends. Per germline, CDR1 SGDLS and CDR2 YYNGEE. The CDR3 loop spans 16 amino acids. The CDR3 spells CASSVGTGASTGELFF. CDR3 in DNA: TGTGCCAGCAGCGTAGGAACGGGGGCCTCAACCGGGGAGCTGTTTTTT. Full variable domain (outside the CDR3, taken from reference TRBV9 and TRBJ2-2): DSGVTQTPKHLITATGQRVTLRCSPRSGDLSVYWYQQSLDQGLQFLIQYYNGEERAKGNILERFSAQQFPDLHSELNLSSLELGDSALYFCASSVGTGASTGELFFGEGSRLTVL.

This chain connects TRBV18 to TRBJ1-1, with D possibly being TRBD1 (6 bases). V was pared by 0 bases and J by 5 bases, with 10 bases between. Looked up from germline, CDR1 is KGHSH and CDR2 is LQKENI. The CDR3 is 14 residues long. For the CDR3, the DNA is TGTGCCAGCTCACCACCGATGGGGGCAACTGAAGCTTTCTTT. This sequence encodes CASSPPMGATEAFF.

The chain employs TRBV7-2 and TRBJ1-5; no reliable D call. Deletions cut 1 base from V and 0 bases from J, with 7 bases between. The CDR3 has 15 residues. Looked up from germline, CDR1 is SGHTA and CDR2 is FQGNSA. The CDR3 coding sequence is TGTGCCAGCAGCTTAGAGCCCCGTAGCAATCAGCCCCAGCATTTT. It codes for CASSLEPRSNQPQHF.

The V and J genes are TRBV10-1 and TRBJ2-7; 13 bases fit TRBD2. Per the germline V gene, CDR1 is WNHNN and CDR2 is SYGVQD (reference sequence). CDR3 length: 15 residues. Trimming took 4 bases from V and 3 from J; bases not matched to a gene: 3. CDR3 coding DNA: TGCGCCAGCAGTGGGGGACTAGCGGGGAACTACGAGCAGTACTTC. As protein: CASSGGLAGNYEQYF.

This chain uses TRBV4-1 with TRBJ2-2; 7 bases agree with TRBD2. The CDR3 is 18 residues long. Germline trimming cut 4 bases from V and 0 bases from J; bases unmatched to any gene: 11. The germline gives CDR1 MGHRA, CDR2 YSYEKL. In DNA, the CDR3 is TGCGCCAGCAGCCGAAACCCGGGGGGACCAGCGAACACCGGGGAGCTGTTTTTT. This sequence encodes CASSRNPGGPANTGELFF.